These T cell receptor beta chains were read from a single sample in a study of TIL therapy for anti-PD-1-resistant metastatic lung cancer. Repertoires were generated with immunoSEQ multiplex PCR, while TCRdb's copy carries only in-frame clones and drops some. This sample has tens of thousands of clones, with approximately 70% found just once. The sample consisted of blood, taken at baseline. These receptors were obtained from a person aged 25-80 years with non-small cell lung cancer. Both conserved end residues are part of each CDR3. The D gene is left open where the match is weak. Size is stated for part of the rows, as once, few or many counts, or as a class when the clone is expanded.

j_call	d_call	v_call	clone_size	cdr3_nt	cdr3_aa
TRBJ2-7	NA	TRBV5-1	NA	TGCGCCAGCAGCACCGGACAGTCTTCCTACGAGCAGTACTTC	CASSTGQSSYEQYF
TRBJ1-2	NA	TRBV2	few	TGTGCCAGCCCTCGGATTGGGCCGGAGAACTATGGCTACACCTTC	CASPRIGPENYGYTF
TRBJ2-7	NA	TRBV30	NA	TGTGCCTGGGGATGGGAAGGCGAGCAGTACTTC	CAWGWEGEQYF
TRBJ2-3	TRBD2	TRBV5-1	NA	TGCGCCAGCAGCAGGATAGGACTAGCGGGAAATGGAGATACGCAGTATTTT	CASSRIGLAGNGDTQYF
TRBJ2-1	NA	TRBV25-1	NA	TGTGCCAGCAGTGAAGGGGGCAAGAAAGGAAATGAGCAGTTCTTC	CASSEGGKKGNEQFF
TRBJ1-2	NA	TRBV7-9	NA	TGTGCCAGCAGCCCCGGGCGTGCAGGGAATGGCTACACCTTC	CASSPGRAGNGYTF
TRBJ1-2	NA	TRBV6-1	NA	TGTGCCAGCAATATACAGGGAATCGGCTACACCTTC	CASNIQGIGYTF
TRBJ1-1	NA	TRBV4-3	NA	TGCGCCAGCAGCCAAGATAGGTACAGGGAATTCGCTTTCTTT	CASSQDRYREFAFF
TRBJ2-7	NA	TRBV6-5	NA	TGTGCAGTGGGGCGGGTGAGCTCCTACGAGCAGTACTTC	CAVGRVSSYEQYF
TRBJ2-3	NA	TRBV4-1	NA	TGCGCCAGCAGCCAAGGTTCGGGAGCCCCAGATACGCAGTATTTT	CASSQGSGAPDTQYF